The sequence of this T cell receptor beta chain was determined in a study of beta chain features in type 1 diabetes. Isolated RNA was reverse transcribed in full, so expressed TCRB transcripts were sequenced. Libraries were prepared by immunoSEQ multiplex PCR; TCRdb keeps only in-frame clonotypes and omits some of them. The sample lists around 430,000 clones; around 28% were seen once. As to this clone: The antigen remains unidentified.

The CDR3 has 18 amino acids. The germline CDR1 and CDR2 sequences are GTSNPN and SVGIG (reference sequence). V shed 3 bases and J 4 bases; nucleotides not matched to a gene: 18. General study results and limits: Short templates might get an advantage during PCR, and this would be equal in patients and controls. Reduced insertions and increased deletions marked VDJ junctions in type 1 diabetes patients.

This rearrangement joins TRBV30 to TRBJ2-5, with 9 bases matching TRBD2. Sample: naive CD4+ T cells from blood. The source is a man younger than 35 in good health. CDR3 sequence reads: CAWRFPHRGGRAGETQYF. CDR3 sequence (DNA): TGTGCCTGGAGGTTCCCCCACCGGGGCGGGAGGGCCGGAGAGACCCAGTACTTC.